This T cell receptor (beta chain) was identified during a study of blood T cell repertoires in COVID-19. In the original analysis: Scientists estimated how many nucleated cells there were by amplifying reference gene primers. This table comes from immunoSEQ multiplex PCR, and its TCRdb copy is limited to in-frame clones, with some not included. V, J and clone size reflect that table, while D and trimming were determined from the DNA. Of roughly 160,000 clones in the sample, 83% were seen once. Trimming cost V 4 bases and J 8 bases; bases outside gene matches: 4. The CDR3 extends over 13 amino acids. Germline CDR1 is SNHLY and CDR2 is FYNNEI.

The material sequenced was peripheral blood. The V gene is TRBV2, the J gene TRBJ1-4; 7 bases align to TRBD1. The sequence was obtained from a woman in her 70s who had recovered from COVID-19. CDR3 amino acids: CASSGVRGEKLFF. DNA of the CDR3: TGTGCCAGCAGTGGGGTCAGGGGGGAAAAACTGTTTTTT.